This T cell receptor (beta chain) emerged from a study of sequential checkpoint blockade in melanoma. Regarding treatment: randomized to nivolumab then ipilimumab (arm A) or the reverse (arm B). DNA-damaging chemotherapy had not been given to any patient beforehand. The data were produced by immunoSEQ multiplex PCR, yet TCRdb's version contains in-frame clones alone and is incomplete. The sample carries approximately 4,900 clones, under 40% recorded once. The origin of this receptor is a human donor with melanoma. Specimen: tumor tissue (inferred from file names), collected from a patient given nivolumab and ipilimumab in sequence.

The CDR3 loop reads CASSPGQPGVVNEQFF. The CDR3 nucleotides read TGTGCCAGCTCACCAGGGCAACCGGGGGTGGTCAATGAGCAGTTCTTC. The chain carries TRBV18 and TRBJ2-1; D is possibly TRBD2 (6 bases). Germline CDR1 KGHSH, CDR2 LQKENI. V was trimmed by 2 bases and J by 6 bases, leaving 17 bases between them. The CDR3 loop spans 16 amino acids.